A selection of T cell receptor beta chains follows, all from one sample in a study of blood T cell repertoires in COVID-19. Measured with immunoSEQ multiplex PCR; TCRdb has only the in-frame clones, and not every one. The top ten clones hold 4.5% to 5% of a sample with about 110,000 clones, around 89% of them seen once. Sequencing used peripheral blood. All receptors come from a man aged 40-55 years with active or convalescent COVID-19. CDR3s include the opening cysteine and the closing phenylalanine or tryptophan.

V gene: TRBV7-9
CDR3 length: 14
CDR3 protein: CASSFRTGSSPLHF

V gene: TRBV30
CDR3 length: 13
CDR3 protein: CACTLQGGQPQHF

V gene: TRBV19
CDR3 length: 16
CDR3 protein: CASSIGGAWQSYGYTF

V gene: TRBV24-1
CDR3 length: 13
CDR3 protein: CATRTTGSTEAFF

V gene: TRBV19
CDR3 length: 13
CDR3 protein: CASNGARGSPLHF

V gene: TRBV19
CDR3 length: 17
CDR3 protein: CASSIGRVAQKQETQYF

V gene: TRBV14
CDR3 length: 17
CDR3 protein: CASSQGSWVDWDNEQFF

V gene: TRBV28
CDR3 length: 17
CDR3 protein: CASRPGTGGNQNYGYTF

V gene: TRBV2
CDR3 length: 13
CDR3 protein: CASSAGAPGELFF

V gene: TRBV23-1
CDR3 length: 18
CDR3 protein: CASSQSCVRHGRITEAFF

V gene: TRBV9
CDR3 length: 16
CDR3 protein: CASSFDRDRGYNEQFF

V gene: TRBV6-2/TRBV6-3
CDR3 length: 16
CDR3 protein: CASSYDRGKANYGYTF

V gene: TRBV19
CDR3 length: 12
CDR3 protein: CATSDYYNEQFF

V gene: TRBV7-3
CDR3 length: 14
CDR3 protein: CASSRTSGTDTQYF

V gene: TRBV18
CDR3 length: 14
CDR3 protein: CASSVGSGNYEQYF

V gene: TRBV7-9
CDR3 length: 15
CDR3 protein: CASSVGLAGGNEQFF

V gene: TRBV5-1
CDR3 length: 14
CDR3 protein: CASSVGTGSYEQYF

V gene: TRBV18
CDR3 length: 13
CDR3 protein: CASSLGSRETQYF

V gene: TRBV6-2/TRBV6-3
CDR3 length: 17
CDR3 protein: CASSTTWAVGLNYGYTF

V gene: TRBV28
CDR3 length: 15
CDR3 protein: CASRRTSGRNYEQYF

V gene: TRBV28
CDR3 length: 14
CDR3 protein: CASSLGQNNQPQHF

V gene: TRBV2
CDR3 length: 15
CDR3 protein: CASMSPERLYNEQFF

V gene: TRBV25-1
CDR3 length: 15
CDR3 protein: CASSERRGDGNTIYF

V gene: TRBV28
CDR3 length: 12
CDR3 protein: CASRYGITEAFF

V gene: TRBV7-9
CDR3 length: 16
CDR3 protein: CASSLTLGGSQETQYF

V gene: TRBV4-1
CDR3 length: 13
CDR3 protein: CASSQDRGFGYTF

V gene: TRBV7-2
CDR3 length: 15
CDR3 protein: CASSLAQGKSHGYTF

V gene: TRBV7-2
CDR3 length: 14
CDR3 protein: CASSLSTDSYEQYF

V gene: TRBV19
CDR3 length: 16
CDR3 protein: CASSPNRGSPNSPLHF

V gene: TRBV5-1
CDR3 length: 16
CDR3 protein: CASSLDGTGAATEAFF

V gene: TRBV10-3
CDR3 length: 14
CDR3 protein: CAISGSQGTNEQFF

V gene: TRBV20-1
CDR3 length: 14
CDR3 protein: CSASPSSGYTEAFF

V gene: TRBV2
CDR3 length: 14
CDR3 protein: CASSEVGSVSEQYF

V gene: TRBV28
CDR3 length: 14
CDR3 protein: CASSLSGWTYEQYF

V gene: TRBV6-4
CDR3 length: 16
CDR3 protein: CASRNSNRGMNTEAFF

V gene: TRBV19
CDR3 length: 18
CDR3 protein: CASSMGVAGVRKGDEQFF

V gene: TRBV25-1
CDR3 length: 13
CDR3 protein: CASSGQGNYGYTF

V gene: TRBV19
CDR3 length: 14
CDR3 protein: CASSILAGSETQYF

V gene: TRBV3-1/TRBV3-2
CDR3 length: 15
CDR3 protein: CASSQGQSINSPLHF

V gene: TRBV4-3
CDR3 length: 14
CDR3 protein: CASSHSTGPYGYTF

V gene: TRBV28
CDR3 length: 14
CDR3 protein: CASTRRLVTDTQYF

V gene: TRBV28
CDR3 length: 14
CDR3 protein: CATRLGLEGNEQFF

V gene: TRBV24-1
CDR3 length: 14
CDR3 protein: CATSETGARQPQHF

V gene: TRBV27
CDR3 length: 12
CDR3 protein: CASSTQGTEAFF

V gene: TRBV27
CDR3 length: 16
CDR3 protein: CASTPLPPGGTYEQYF

V gene: TRBV19
CDR3 length: 14
CDR3 protein: CASSVEMSGQGLFF

V gene: TRBV4-1
CDR3 length: 16
CDR3 protein: CASSQRGQGGNSGYTF

V gene: TRBV7-9
CDR3 length: 13
CDR3 protein: CASSWGEEDGYTF

V gene: TRBV10-3
CDR3 length: 16
CDR3 protein: CAISESPSGNYNEQFF

V gene: TRBV7-9
CDR3 length: 11
CDR3 protein: CAAAGTAEAFF

V gene: TRBV27
CDR3 length: 13
CDR3 protein: CASSRGRLYEQYF

V gene: TRBV6-5
CDR3 length: 12
CDR3 protein: CASRRGPGELFF

V gene: TRBV3-1/TRBV3-2
CDR3 length: 20
CDR3 protein: CASSQLAGGPLTSGANVLTF

V gene: TRBV19
CDR3 length: 22
CDR3 protein: CASKPVGRGFSLSLSGANVLTF

V gene: TRBV28
CDR3 length: 16
CDR3 protein: CASSFLGSLLNTEAFF

V gene: TRBV28
CDR3 length: 17
CDR3 protein: CASSLGVGTADNQPQHF

V gene: TRBV5-6
CDR3 length: 13
CDR3 protein: CASSSGVYTEAFF

V gene: TRBV30
CDR3 length: 12
CDR3 protein: CAWSDLGREQYF

V gene: TRBV7-8
CDR3 length: 17
CDR3 protein: CASSSEPGQGANQPQHF